This TCR beta chain was retrieved from a study of T-cell memory formation after mild COVID-19. Using its own MiXCR run on the 5' RACE reads, TCRdb lists one record per CDR3 protein. The sample records around 440,000 distinct CDR3 sequences, over 15% being singletons. The V gene lost 10 bases and the J gene lost 9 bases, with 19 bases spanning the gap. The CDR3 runs 13 residues. This clonotype occurred a few times. The V and J genes are TRBV12-3 or TRBV12-4 and TRBJ2-1; TRBD1 or TRBD2 may be the D gene (6 bases each). The receptor was isolated from an adult woman who had mild COVID-19 (a few samples of this study predate the infection). Cell type and time point are not known. The sequenced sample was PBMCs or a T cell subset sorted from them (not recorded which). CDR3 amino acids: CATASSPGAEQFF. As DNA, the CDR3 is TGTGCCACCGCCTCGTCCCCGGGGGCTGAGCAGTTCTTC.